Listed here is a single T cell receptor (beta chain). Its specificity is not known. With 60 Vbeta and 13 Jbeta primers, the PCR was carried out. This table comes from immunoSEQ multiplex PCR, and its TCRdb copy is limited to in-frame clones, with some not included. The sample comprises some 120,000 clones, 65% to 80% of which are singletons, and roughly 2.6% rests with the top ten. These data come from a study of cytomegalovirus exposure and HLA in healthy donors. Findings and caveats of the study: For most TCR beta V segments, an earlier analysis put the productive rate at about 87% or about 30% of the time. Donors were assumed by presence/absence analyses to have roughly uniform sequencing depth. The majority of CMV-associated TCR beta chains were reported as apparently HLA-restricted in a later analysis. Most TCR sequences were seen very rarely across donors, but some public TCRs occurred in many.

This CDR3 comprises 14 residues. Germline-derived CDR1 and CDR2 are LNHNV and YYDKDF (reference sequence). The V end lost 3 bases, the J end lost 5 bases, and 13 bases lay between the germline ends. The V call is TRBV15, the J call TRBJ1-2, with D unresolved. Sequenced input: PBMCs. The sequence was obtained from a female donor in good health and CMV-seronegative. The CDR3 loop is CATSSFQIQYGYTF. CDR3 nucleotides: TGTGCCACCAGCAGCTTTCAAATCCAGTATGGCTACACCTTC.